This T cell receptor (beta chain) is drawn from a study of naive CD8 T cells in extremely preterm neonates (dated by TCRdb to the late 2010s). Describing the broader study: The study compared TCRbeta CDR3 repertoires of sorted naive CD8+ T cells across four age groups: extremely preterm neonates, term neonates, young children and adults. What the research found in general, with its limitations: Compared with the older groups, preterm CDR3s were shorter and closer to germline, carrying fewer N additions and showing less junctional trimming. The authors noted a small sample size and variable productive template counts among preterm samples as limitations. Preterm neonates had significantly lower iChao1 richness than all other age groups (p < 0.05) and an even clone distribution, indicating a less rich repertoire. A higher proportion of shared CDR3 nucleotide sequences was found in preterm neonates (2.7%) than in term neonates (approximately 0.4%), young children (roughly 0.03%) and adults (approximately 0.01%). To track T cell development within individuals, the authors urged prospective longitudinal studies of preterm and term neonates.

Regarding this clone: Which antigen it targets is not known. Nothing much larger sits one base from this clone, and base qualities are not available.

Per the germline V gene, SGHDT is the CDR1 and YYEEEE is the CDR2. The CDR3 runs 17 residues from the cysteine to the phenylalanine. Of the read, only the CDR3 DNA is kept; its 51 bases are in frame from base 1. From V the trimming removes 0 bases and from J it removes 2 bases, while the gene matches leave 9 bases of the junction unaccounted for. Term cord blood came from a handful of elective full-term cesarean deliveries at 37-41 weeks of gestation, without labor or rupture of membranes. Exclusion from the study was applied to pregnancies with fetal demise, active maternal HSV infection or known maternal HIV infection. A FACSAria III cell sorter was used to sort live, Annexin V-negative naive CD8+ T cells (CD3+CD8+CD45RA+CCR7+). Each sample yielded roughly 20,000 to 110,000 sorted naive CD8+ T cells. Preassembled standardized sampling kits were used to collect mixed venous-arterial cord blood. Cord blood was held at room temperature and processed no more than 4 hours after collection. Ficoll-Paque density gradient centrifugation of diluted blood was used to isolate mononuclear cells. Mononuclear cells were cryopreserved in 10% DMSO with about 90% FBS and stored long term at -150°C before sorting. After thawing, the cells were stained with Annexin V and with antibodies against CD3, CD8, CCR7 and CD45RA. The DNeasy Blood and Tissue Kit was used to extract genomic DNA from snap-frozen pellets of sorted cells.

TCRbeta CDR3 regions were amplified from genomic DNA by a two-step, bias-controlled multiplex PCR. The multiplex PCR used primers specific for every TRBV and TRBJ gene segment. The immunoSEQ Assay was used to generate TCRbeta repertoire data. The authors' analysis ran thus. To merge closely related sequences, reads went through filtering and clustering using a relative-frequency ratio and a modified nearest-neighbor algorithm. IMGT annotation was followed for the assignment of V, D and J genes to CDR3 sequences. Template counts were corrected for PCR amplification bias by normalization and were quantified against synthetic TCR CDR3 analog sequences. Analyses were restricted to unique productive sequences, meaning in-frame CDR3 sequences without stop codons. The immunoSEQ Analyzer software was used to calculate clonality, defined as 1 minus Pielou's evenness, and iChao1 richness. Statistical tests were run in JMP, with either Student's t-test or a non-parametric test chosen according to Shapiro-Wilk normality results. What TCRdb holds here is the immuneACCESS table cut down to in-frame rearrangements. Part of the clones is not present; checked against another copy, under half of the missing clones reflect an unresolved V gene, and the others are unexplained. The V and J calls and the clone size are those of that table, but D and trimming were determined from the DNA. This sample comprises 7,400 or so clones, just under 98% of them detected only once. The ten largest clonotypes hold less than 0.4% of the sample.

This receptor chain uses TRBV5-6 and TRBJ1-1; TRBD1 lines up with 8 middle nucleotides. The sample consisted of naive CD8+ T cells from cord blood. This receptor was obtained from a newborn in good health. The CDR3: CASSLVPGGSRNTEAFF. The bases are TGTGCCAGCAGCTTGGTGCCAGGGGGCAGTAGAAACACTGAAGCTTTCTTT.